Described below is a single TCR beta chain sequence and its context. The CDR3 is cut off 3 residues early in the read; its end comes from the germline J gene. This sample was included in a study of T cells in women clearing cervical HPV infection. Germline V gene data show CDR1 as GTSNPN and CDR2 as SVGIG (reference sequence). The CDR3 is made up of 15 amino acids. J was trimmed by 5 bases and V by 8 bases; bases with no gene match: 9. TCRdb keeps only in-frame clones here, not all; method: immunoSEQ multiplex PCR. Its listing shows around 12,000 clones. The gene calls are TRBV30 and TRBJ1-6; 10 bases match TRBD1. The sample taken for sequencing was blood buffy coat. The clonotype comes from a woman between 18 and 70 years old with a cervical HPV16 infection that either progressed to CIN3+ or cleared (not recorded which). The CDR3 region is CAPGTGVSNNSPLHF. The covered CDR3 bases are TGTGCCCCCGGGACAGGGGTTTCAAATAATTCACCC.